This T cell receptor beta chain was sequenced in a study of shared clonotypes between healthy human individuals. Looking at the study overall: Used for every donor were three CD4 naive, three CD4 memory, two CD8 naive and one CD8 memory plate.

Germline-derived CDR1 and CDR2 are MNHEY and SMNVEV (reference sequence). The V and J ends lost 5 bases and 4 bases respectively, with 12 bases between them. The length of the CDR3 is 13 residues. General study points: Clonotype sharing among donors was thought likely to change with sequencing depth.

Profiling relied on immunoSEQ multiplex PCR, and the TCRdb table lists in-frame clones only, not all of them. The top ten clones hold 0.1% to 0.15% of a sample with under 2,500,000 clones, 95% of them seen once. Of note for this clone: Its target is unknown.

Donors comprised healthy HIV-negative adults lacking recent acute infections or vaccinations. The sequencing input was naive CD4+ T cells sorted from blood. Sample subset: CD45RA+ positively selected. The genes are TRBV27 and TRBJ2-7; a possible D gene is TRBD2 (5 bases). The source is a man aged 18 to 29 in good health. The CDR3, as DNA: TGTGCCAGCAGTCCTATGAGGGAGTACGAGCAGTACTTC. This codes for CASSPMREYEQYF.